This passage covers 20 T cell receptor beta chains from one sample sequenced in a study of blood T cell repertoires in COVID-19. Sequencing was performed with immunoSEQ multiplex PCR; in TCRdb, only in-frame clones are kept and a portion is missing. The sample contains roughly 300,000 clones, over 70% of which appear only once. Sequencing input: peripheral blood. Receptor source: a woman aged 50 to 60 with acute or convalescent COVID-19.

The rearrangement uses TRBV10-3 and TRBJ1-1; 8 bases are shared with TRBD1. The CDR3 totals 12 residues. Germline lookup yields CDR1 ENHRY and CDR2 SYGVKD. V lost 7 bases and J lost 4; bases outside the gene matches: 2. The CDR3, as DNA: TGTGCCATCACCGGACAGGGCACTGAAGCTTTCTTT. Protein product: CAITGQGTEAFF.

This chain links TRBV4-3 with TRBJ1-2; no reliable D call. Germline CDR1 LGHNA, CDR2 YSLEER. The CDR3 length is 14 residues. Trimming stripped 0 bases from V and 6 bases from J, with 11 bases between. DNA for the CDR3: TGCGCCAGCAGCCAAGATAGCGCCCACCATGGCTACACCTTC. Translated, it gives CASSQDSAHHGYTF.

The J gene is TRBJ1-2, the V gene TRBV2, with 8 nucleotides matching TRBD1. This CDR3 is 16 amino acids long. The ends lost 6 bases at V and 0 bases at J; junction bases unmatched: 9. CDR1 is SNHLY, CDR2 FYNNEI, per germline. The CDR3 reads CASRFFGTGTNYGYTF. Written as DNA, the CDR3 is TGTGCCAGCAGGTTCTTTGGGACAGGTACTAACTATGGCTACACCTTC. The variable domain in full, with the rest retrieved from reference TRBV2 and TRBJ1-2, is EPEVTQTPSHQVTQMGQEVILRCVPISNHLYFYWYRQILGQKVEFLVSFYNNEISEKSEIFDDQFSVERPDGSNFTLKIRSTKLEDSAMYFCASRFFGTGTNYGYTFGSGTRLTVV.

The genes are TRBV24-1 and TRBJ1-5; 7 bases are shared with TRBD1. The V gene's germline CDR1 is KGHDR and CDR2 SFDVKD. The CDR3 runs to 14 residues. J lost 1 base, V lost 6 bases, and 2 bases had no gene match. CDR3 region: CATSPQGSNQPQHF. CDR3 DNA: TGTGCCACCAGTCCACAGGGGAGCAATCAGCCCCAGCATTTT.

The rearrangement uses TRBV5-4 and TRBJ2-4; 7 nucleotides line up with TRBD1. Germline V gene data show CDR1 as SGHNT and CDR2 as YYREEE (reference sequence). With V trimmed by 3 bases and J by 0 bases, 6 bases remained unmatched. There are 16 residues in the CDR3. This CDR3 is CASSSGQDLAKNIQYF. CDR3 in DNA: TGTGCCAGCAGCTCTGGACAGGACCTAGCCAAAAACATTCAGTACTTC.

The V and J genes are TRBV14 and TRBJ1-6; 10 bases match TRBD1. Germline V CDR1 and CDR2: SGHDN, FVKESK. The CDR3 sequence is 16 residues long. V lost 6 bases and J lost 7; bases outside the gene matches: 9. The CDR3, as DNA: TGTGCCAGCAGACTCACCGGGACAGGGGCCAATTCACCCCTCCACTTT. Amino acids: CASRLTGTGANSPLHF.

The chain carries TRBV5-1 and TRBJ2-5, with TRBD1 matching over 7 bases. The CDR3 contains 14 residues. Germline V gives CDR1 SGHRS, CDR2 YFSETQ. After removal of 2 bases from V and 3 bases from J, the junction contained 4 bases not matched to a gene. CDR3 in DNA: TGCGCCAGCAGCTTACCGACAGGGAAAGAGACCCAGTACTTC. It codes for CASSLPTGKETQYF.

This clone was seen a single time. The chain employs TRBV3-1 (or the pseudogene TRBV3-2) and TRBJ2-7; TRBD1 might be the D (7 bases). This CDR3 region has 8 residues. Germline V lookup: CDR1 LGHDT, CDR2 YNNKEL (reference sequence). CDR3 amino acids: CASRQGGV. CDR3 DNA: TGTGCCAGCAGGCAGGGGGGAGTC.

V is TRBV5-1 and J is TRBJ1-2; 7 nucleotides agree with TRBD1. Per germline, CDR1 SGHRS and CDR2 YFSETQ. CDR3 length equals 15 residues. V shed 0 bases, J shed 5 bases, and the junction held 7 bases outside the gene matches. The DNA for the CDR3 is TGCGCCAGCAGCTTGGCGGCAGGGGGTATATATGGCTACACCTTC. Amino acids: CASSLAAGGIYGYTF.

This chain's CDR3 is CASSQEASRDTEAFF. The CDR3 DNA reads TGTGCCAGCAGCCAAGAAGCGTCGCGGGACACTGAAGCTTTCTTT. The chain is built from TRBV3-1 (or the pseudogene TRBV3-2) and TRBJ1-1; unclear D gene. Trimming took 0 bases from V and 3 from J, leaving 11 bases between them. The germline CDR1 and CDR2 sequences are LGHDT and YNNKEL (reference sequence). The CDR3 is made up of 15 amino acids.

This clone was seen more than once but under ten times. This chain links TRBV28 with TRBJ2-7; the D gene is possibly TRBD2 (6 bases). This CDR3 has 16 residues. Germline assignment: CDR1 MDHEN and CDR2 SYDVKM. Trimming took off 4 bases at V and 3 bases at J, with 19 bases between the two ends. The CDR3 is CASSSIGGTRNYEQYF. Here the CDR3 DNA reads TGTGCCAGCAGTTCAATCGGGGGAACCCGAAACTACGAGCAGTACTTC.

The chain recombines TRBV18 with TRBJ2-2; possibly TRBD1 for D (5 bases). Trimming took off 3 bases at V and 6 bases at J, with 14 bases between the two ends. Looked up from germline, CDR1 is KGHSH and CDR2 is LQKENI. This CDR3 is built from 15 residues. The CDR3 DNA is TGTGCCAGCTCACCCCCCGGCAGGGTCGCCGGGGAGCTGTTTTTT. It codes for CASSPPGRVAGELFF.

This clone was recorded once. The gene calls are TRBV11-3 and TRBJ2-1; 9 bases match TRBD2. The germline V gene has CDR1 SGHNT and CDR2 YENEEA. The junction had 5 bases not matched to a gene; V was cut back by 4 bases and J by 10 bases. The CDR3 sequence is 13 residues long. For the CDR3, the DNA is TGTGCCAGCAGCTGGGGACTAGCAGGGGAGCAGTTCTTC. Its translation is CASSWGLAGEQFF.

The chain carries TRBV7-9 and TRBJ2-3, with a possible D match to TRBD1 (5 bases). Between the trimmed V and J ends, which lost 2 bases and 5 bases, there was a span of 17 bases. The CDR3 loop spans 16 amino acids. Germline-derived CDR1 and CDR2 are SEHNR and FQNEAQ (reference sequence). CDR3 loop: CASSLSPGQHIDTQYF. CDR3 nucleotides: TGTGCCAGCAGCTTATCCCCTGGACAACATATAGATACGCAGTATTTT.

This chain's CDR3 is CASSVGSGHGYTF. In DNA, the CDR3 is TGTGCCAGCAGCGTAGGTTCAGGGCATGGCTACACCTTC. This chain connects TRBV9 to TRBJ1-2; D is perhaps TRBD1 (5 bases). The CDR3 length is 13 residues. Trimming cost V 0 bases and J 6 bases, with 9 bases left between them. Germline CDR1 and CDR2: SGDLS and YYNGEE.

The chain employs TRBV7-8 and TRBJ1-4; possibly TRBD1 for D (5 bases). Germline V lookup: CDR1 SGHVS, CDR2 FQNEAQ. The CDR3 has 16 residues. V shed 1 base and J shed 8 bases, with 17 bases lying between them. CDR3 sequence (DNA): TGTGCCAGCAGCTTAGGGGTGGGGGGAGGCAGGGAAAAACTGTTTTTT. Amino acids: CASSLGVGGGREKLFF.

The rearrangement uses TRBV6-5 and TRBJ1-5, with D tentatively TRBD1 (6 bases). The CDR3 loop spans 15 amino acids. V shed 5 bases and J shed 5 bases, with 16 bases lying between them. CDR1 and CDR2 from the germline V gene are MNHEY and SVGAGI. The CDR3 loop reads CASSHGQILYQPQHF. The CDR3 DNA reads TGTGCCAGCAGTCACGGACAGATTCTCTATCAGCCCCAGCATTTT.

The rearrangement uses TRBV24-1 and TRBJ2-2; 9 bases are shared with TRBD2. V was pared by 4 bases and J by 4 bases, with 6 bases of the junction left unmatched. This CDR3 is built from 16 residues. CDR1 and CDR2 from the germline V gene are KGHDR and SFDVKD. The DNA for the CDR3 is TGTGCCACCAGTGACCCGACGCGGGGGGGCACCGGGGAGCTGTTTTTT. It translates to CATSDPTRGGTGELFF.

There are a few counts of this clone. The rearrangement links TRBV7-9 to TRBJ1-2; weak D call: TRBD1 (5 bases). The germline V gene encodes CDR1 SEHNR and CDR2 FQNEAQ (reference sequence). V lost 5 bases to trimming and J lost 2 bases, with 15 bases between them. This CDR3 has 15 amino acids. CDR3 nucleotide sequence: TGTGCCAGCAGCCCCACGGGCAGGGCCAACTATGGCTACACCTTC. This encodes CASSPTGRANYGYTF.

This clone turned up a few times. One end of the junction varies from germline; a read error may be responsible. V usage is TRBV30 and J usage is TRBJ2-3, with 9 bases fitting TRBD2. The CDR3 has 12 amino acids. The germline gives CDR1 GTSNPN, CDR2 SVGIG (reference sequence). The DNA of the CDR3 is TGTGCCTGGAGTACGAACGCGGGGGGGGCGGATTTT. Translated: CAWSTNAGGADF.